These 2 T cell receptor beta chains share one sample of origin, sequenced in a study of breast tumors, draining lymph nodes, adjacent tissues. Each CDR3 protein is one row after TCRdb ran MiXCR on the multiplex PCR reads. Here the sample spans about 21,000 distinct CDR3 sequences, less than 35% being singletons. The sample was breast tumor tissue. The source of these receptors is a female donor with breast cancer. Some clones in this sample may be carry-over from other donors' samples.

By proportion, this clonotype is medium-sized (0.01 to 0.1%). The CDR3 spells CASSLSRSEQYF. The CDR3 coding sequence is TGTGCCAGCAGTTTGAGCAGGTCCGAGCAGTACTTC. The gene calls are TRBV12-3 or TRBV12-4 and TRBJ2-7; D is undetermined. Trimming cost V 3 bases and J 6 bases, with 9 bases left between them. The CDR3 runs to 12 residues.

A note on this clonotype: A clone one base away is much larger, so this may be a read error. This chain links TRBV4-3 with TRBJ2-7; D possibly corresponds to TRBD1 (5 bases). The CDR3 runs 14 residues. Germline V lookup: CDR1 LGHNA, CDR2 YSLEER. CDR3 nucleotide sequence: TGCGCCAGCAGCCAAGAAGACAGAACCTACGGGCAGTACTTC. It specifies CASSQEDRTYGQYF.